This entry is about one T cell receptor beta chain. It may be a read error: a sequence one base away is much more abundant. V dropped 8 bases and J dropped 9 bases, with 26 bases sitting between them. In germline, CDR1 is SGHTA, CDR2 FQGNSA. This CDR3 is 15 amino acids long. This entry belongs to a study of T cells in Graves' hyperthyroidism and ophthalmopathy. The source material, RNA transcripts, was used to amplify TCR beta CDR3 regions. When the TCR CDR3 underwent first-round RT-PCR, the HTBI primer set was used. TCRdb reanalysed the multiplex PCR reads using MiXCR and keeps one entry per CDR3 protein. The repertoire consists of 700,000 to 850,000 distinct CDR3 sequences, with approximately 36% occurring once and the leading ten covering around 30%. Stable Graves' hyperthyroidism denoted no ophthalmopathy progression over 18 months.

This clonotype originated in a woman aged 40 to 49 with Graves' hyperthyroidism. The sequencing input was blood. The chain employs TRBV7-2 and TRBJ2-7; tentative D call: TRBD1 (5 bases). CDR3 protein: CASAKQLSRVDGQYF. CDR3 sequence (DNA): TGTGCCAGCGCCAAGCAGTTAAGCAGGGTGGACGGGCAGTACTTC.